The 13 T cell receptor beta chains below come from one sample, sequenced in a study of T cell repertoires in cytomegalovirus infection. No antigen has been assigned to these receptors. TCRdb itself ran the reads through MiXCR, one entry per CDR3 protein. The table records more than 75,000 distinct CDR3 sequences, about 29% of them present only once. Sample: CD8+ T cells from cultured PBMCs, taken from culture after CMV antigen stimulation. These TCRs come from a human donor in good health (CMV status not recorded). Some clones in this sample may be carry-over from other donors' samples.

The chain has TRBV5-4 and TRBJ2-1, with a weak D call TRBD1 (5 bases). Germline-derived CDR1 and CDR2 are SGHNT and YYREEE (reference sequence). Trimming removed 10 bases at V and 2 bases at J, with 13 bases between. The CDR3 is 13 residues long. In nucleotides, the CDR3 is TGTGCCGGGGCGGAGCGACCCTACAATGAGCAGTTCTTC. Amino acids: CAGAERPYNEQFF.

The CDR3 bases are TGCAGTGCCCCGCAAGACAGAATTTACAATGAGCAGTTCTTC. It encodes CSAPQDRIYNEQFF. This sequence joins TRBV20-1 and TRBJ2-1; TRBD1 is a possible D gene (5 bases). There are 14 residues in the CDR3. The V gene lost 6 bases and the J gene lost 4 bases, with 16 bases spanning the gap. The germline CDR1 and CDR2 sequences are DFQATT and SNEGSKA (reference sequence).

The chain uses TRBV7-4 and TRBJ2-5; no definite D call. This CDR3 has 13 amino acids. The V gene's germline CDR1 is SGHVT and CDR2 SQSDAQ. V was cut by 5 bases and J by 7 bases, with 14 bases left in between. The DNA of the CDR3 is TGTGCCAGCAGCCGAGACGGAGAAGGGACCCAGTACTTC. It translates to CASSRDGEGTQYF.

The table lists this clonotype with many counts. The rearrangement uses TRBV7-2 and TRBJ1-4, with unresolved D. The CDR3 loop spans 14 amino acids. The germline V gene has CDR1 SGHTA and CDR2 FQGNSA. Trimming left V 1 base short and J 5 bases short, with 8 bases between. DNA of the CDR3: TGTGCCAGCAGCTTAGGAGGGTCCAATGAAAAACTGTTTTTT. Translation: CASSLGGSNEKLFF.

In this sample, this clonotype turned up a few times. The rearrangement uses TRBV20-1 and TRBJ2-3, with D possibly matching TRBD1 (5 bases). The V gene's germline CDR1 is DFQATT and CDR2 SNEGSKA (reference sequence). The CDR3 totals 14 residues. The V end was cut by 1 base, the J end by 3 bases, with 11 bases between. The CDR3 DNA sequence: TGCAGTGCTAGAGTGCAGGGTGGGACAGATACGCAGTATTTT. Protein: CSARVQGGTDTQYF.

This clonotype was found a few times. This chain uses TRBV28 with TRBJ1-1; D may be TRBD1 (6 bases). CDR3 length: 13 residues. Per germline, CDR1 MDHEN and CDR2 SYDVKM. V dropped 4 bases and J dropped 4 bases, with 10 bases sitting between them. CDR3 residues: CASSSRGVTEAFF. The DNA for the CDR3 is TGTGCCAGCAGTTCTAGGGGGGTCACTGAAGCTTTCTTT.

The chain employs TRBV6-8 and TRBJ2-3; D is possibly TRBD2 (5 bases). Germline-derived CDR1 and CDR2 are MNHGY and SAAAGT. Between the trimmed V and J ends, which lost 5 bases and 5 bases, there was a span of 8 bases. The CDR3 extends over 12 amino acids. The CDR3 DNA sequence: TGTGCCAGCAGTGTCCGGGGAGATACGCAGTATTTT. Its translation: CASSVRGDTQYF.

The CDR3 DNA sequence: TGCAGTGCTGAAACTAGTATCGGGACCCAGTACTTC. Translation: CSAETSIGTQYF. The chain is built from TRBV20-1 and TRBJ2-5, with a possible D match to TRBD2 (5 bases). The CDR3 covers 12 residues. Trimming left V 5 bases short and J 7 bases short, with 14 bases between. Germline loops: CDR1 DFQATT, CDR2 SNEGSKA (reference sequence).

CDR3 protein: CASSFGTADTEAFF. The DNA of the CDR3 is TGTGCCAGCAGCTTCGGGACAGCTGATACTGAAGCTTTCTTT. This sequence joins TRBV7-6 and TRBJ1-1; 7 positions agree with TRBD1. The CDR3 contains 14 residues. After removal of 3 bases from V and 5 bases from J, the junction contained 6 bases not matched to a gene. Germline V CDR1 and CDR2: SGHVS, FNYEAQ.

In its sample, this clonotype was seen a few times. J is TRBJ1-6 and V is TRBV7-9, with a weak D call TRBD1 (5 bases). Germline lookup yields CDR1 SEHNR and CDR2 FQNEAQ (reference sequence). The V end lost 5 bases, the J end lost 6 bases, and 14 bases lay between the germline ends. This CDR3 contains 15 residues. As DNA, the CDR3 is TGTGCCAGCAGCCGTCCGGAGGGGACTAATTCACCCCTCCACTTT. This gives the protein CASSRPEGTNSPLHF.

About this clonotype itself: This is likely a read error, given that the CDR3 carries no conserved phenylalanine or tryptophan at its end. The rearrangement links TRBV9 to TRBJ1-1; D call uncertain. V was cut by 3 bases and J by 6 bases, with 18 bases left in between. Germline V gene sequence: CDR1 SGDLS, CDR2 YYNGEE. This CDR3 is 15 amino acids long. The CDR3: CASSELEGALAEAFS. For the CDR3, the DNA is TGTGCCAGCAGCGAGTTGGAGGGCGCCTTAGCTGAAGCTTTCTCT.

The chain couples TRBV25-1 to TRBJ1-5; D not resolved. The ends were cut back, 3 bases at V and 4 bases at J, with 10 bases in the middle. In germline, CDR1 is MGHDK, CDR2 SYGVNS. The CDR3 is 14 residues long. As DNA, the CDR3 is TGTGCCAGCAGTGATGGATCTTTTAATCAGCCCCAGCATTTT. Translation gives CASSDGSFNQPQHF.

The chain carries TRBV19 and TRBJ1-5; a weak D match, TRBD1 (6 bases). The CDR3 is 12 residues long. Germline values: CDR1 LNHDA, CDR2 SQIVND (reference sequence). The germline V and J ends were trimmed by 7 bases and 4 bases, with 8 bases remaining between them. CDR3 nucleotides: TGTGCCAGTAATCAGGGGAATCAGCCCCAGCATTTT. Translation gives CASNQGNQPQHF.